What follows are 3 T cell receptor beta chains derived from one specimen sequenced in a study of cytomegalovirus exposure and HLA in healthy donors. With 60 Vbeta and 13 Jbeta primers, the PCR was carried out. Measured with immunoSEQ multiplex PCR; TCRdb has only the in-frame clones, and not every one. Of roughly 200,000 clones detected, 82% appear once; the ten largest clones hold about 1.5%. Sequenced material: PBMCs. The receptors were gathered from a woman in her late teens or twenties in good health and CMV-seronegative.

V gene TRBV7-2 combines with J gene TRBJ1-1, with TRBD1 as a possible D gene (5 bases). V gave up 0 bases and J gave up 6 bases, with 20 bases separating them. The V gene's germline CDR1 is SGHTA and CDR2 FQGNSA. This CDR3 has 17 residues. The CDR3 region is CASSLARSAGGGSEAFF. The CDR3 DNA reads TGTGCCAGCAGCTTAGCGCGTTCGGCGGGGGGTGGCTCTGAAGCTTTCTTT.

This chain links TRBV15 with TRBJ2-1; 10 bases agree with TRBD2. The trim removed 2 bases at V and 8 bases at J, leaving 18 bases unmatched. Germline loops: CDR1 LNHNV, CDR2 YYDKDF (reference sequence). This CDR3 is 19 amino acids long. In DNA form, the CDR3 reads TGTGCCACCAGCAGACTCCTCCCCGCCCTAGCGGGAGATCTCTATGAGCAGTTCTTC. It codes for CATSRLLPALAGDLYEQFF. The full variable domain, with the rest looked up from reference TRBV15 and TRBJ2-1, is DAMVIQNPRYQVTQFGKPVTLSCSQTLNHNVMYWYQQKSSQAPKLLFHYYDKDFNNEADTPDNFQSRRPNTSFCFLDIRSPGLGDTAMYLCATSRLLPALAGDLYEQFFGPGTRLTVL.

The chain combines TRBV9 with TRBJ1-3; the D is unclear. Trimming pared 3 bases from V and 1 base from J, leaving 11 bases between. CDR3 length: 15 residues. Germline CDR1 and CDR2: SGDLS and YYNGEE. CDR3 amino acids: CASSASSQSGNTIYF. The CDR3, as DNA: TGTGCCAGCAGCGCCTCGAGCCAATCTGGAAACACCATATATTTT.